This is a list of T cell receptor beta chains from one sample in a study of shared clonotypes between healthy human individuals. Data came from immunoSEQ multiplex PCR; TCRdb stores just in-frame clones and leaves some out. The sample consists of about 600,000 clones, more than 95% of them appearing once. Material for sequencing was naive CD8+ T cells sorted from blood. These receptors all come from a man aged 30 to 39 in good health. Each CDR3 is given with its conserved first and last residue. Each record gives: CDR3 protein, CDR3 DNA, clone size, V gene, D gene, J gene. A D gene is named only where the DNA matches it firmly. Some rows have no size entry. The others give once, few or many, or a class for an expanded clone.

cdr3_aa: CASSKPGEGTEAFF
cdr3_nt: TGTGCCAGCAGTAAACCAGGGGAGGGCACTGAAGCTTTCTTT
clone_size: NA
v_call: TRBV2
d_call: NA
j_call: TRBJ1-1

cdr3_aa: CASSYTYEQYF
cdr3_nt: TGTGCCAGCAGCTATACCTACGAGCAGTACTTC
clone_size: NA
v_call: TRBV11-2
d_call: NA
j_call: TRBJ2-7

cdr3_aa: CASSLVTSGQETQYF
cdr3_nt: TGTGCCAGCAGCTTGGTGACTAGCGGACAAGAGACCCAGTACTTC
clone_size: NA
v_call: TRBV5-4
d_call: TRBD2
j_call: TRBJ2-5

cdr3_aa: CASSVGLAGGLGSADTQYF
cdr3_nt: TGTGCCAGTAGTGTTGGACTAGCGGGAGGGCTTGGATCTGCAGATACGCAGTATTTT
clone_size: NA
v_call: TRBV19
d_call: TRBD2
j_call: TRBJ2-3

cdr3_aa: CASAAGTGDWEQYF
cdr3_nt: TGTGCCTCAGCAGCCGGGACAGGGGACTGGGAGCAGTACTTC
clone_size: NA
v_call: TRBV30
d_call: TRBD1
j_call: TRBJ2-7

cdr3_aa: CASSPRGELFF
cdr3_nt: TGCGCCAGCAGCCCACGAGGGGAGCTGTTTTTT
clone_size: NA
v_call: TRBV4-1
d_call: NA
j_call: TRBJ2-2

cdr3_aa: CASSLEGTSFGYEQYF
cdr3_nt: TGTGCCAGCAGCTTGGAAGGGACCTCCTTTGGGTACGAGCAGTACTTC
clone_size: NA
v_call: TRBV5-4
d_call: NA
j_call: TRBJ2-7

cdr3_aa: CASSSRDPNEQYF
cdr3_nt: TGTGCCAGCAGCTCTAGAGACCCCAACGAGCAGTATTTC
clone_size: NA
v_call: TRBV9
d_call: NA
j_call: TRBJ2-7

cdr3_aa: CASRFGGQQPQHF
cdr3_nt: TGTGCCAGCAGGTTCGGGGGTCAACAGCCCCAGCATTTT
clone_size: once
v_call: TRBV28
d_call: NA
j_call: TRBJ1-5

cdr3_aa: CASSSLGLYEQYF
cdr3_nt: TGTGCCAGCAGCTCCCTGGGACTTTACGAGCAGTACTTC
clone_size: once
v_call: TRBV11-2
d_call: NA
j_call: TRBJ2-7

cdr3_aa: CAGARAPGQPQHF
cdr3_nt: TGTGCCGGCGCAAGGGCACCCGGTCAGCCCCAGCATTTT
clone_size: NA
v_call: TRBV7-2
d_call: NA
j_call: TRBJ1-5

cdr3_aa: CASSVGIPPAGGGNEQFF
cdr3_nt: TGTGCCAGCAGCGTAGGTATCCCCCCCGCGGGAGGAGGGAATGAGCAGTTCTTC
clone_size: NA
v_call: TRBV9
d_call: TRBD2
j_call: TRBJ2-1

cdr3_aa: CASSYSGSMNTEAFF
cdr3_nt: TGTGCCAGCAGTTACTCGGGCAGCATGAACACTGAAGCTTTCTTT
clone_size: NA
v_call: TRBV6-5
d_call: NA
j_call: TRBJ1-1

cdr3_aa: CASSSLETVPKGYTF
cdr3_nt: TGTGCCAGCAGCTCCTTAGAAACAGTTCCTAAGGGCTACACCTTC
clone_size: NA
v_call: TRBV9
d_call: NA
j_call: TRBJ1-2

cdr3_aa: CASSFSSRGGNTYEQYF
cdr3_nt: TGTGCCAGCAGCTTCAGCAGCAGGGGAGGTAATACCTACGAGCAGTACTTC
clone_size: NA
v_call: TRBV7-9
d_call: NA
j_call: TRBJ2-7